A selection of T cell receptor beta chains follows, all from one sample in a study of blood T cell repertoires in COVID-19. The method was immunoSEQ multiplex PCR; TCRdb's version includes in-frame clones alone and lacks a portion of them. The sample lists over 75,000 clones; almost 80% were seen once. Sequenced input: peripheral blood. The receptors here all came from a human donor in a cohort sampled during active COVID-19. The CDR3 runs from the conserved cysteine through the conserved F or W. The D gene is left open where the match is weak. The size field is filled for only some rows; it gives once, few, many or a size class.

TRBV11-2,TRBJ2-2,NA,NA,TGTGCCAGCAGCTTAGGGGCCCGGGGGAACACCGGGGAGCTGTTTTTT,CASSLGARGNTGELFF
TRBV2,TRBJ2-4,once,NA,TGTGCCAGCAGTGTCGGCTCCCAGGGGCGCATTCAGTACTTC,CASSVGSQGRIQYF
TRBV6-6,TRBJ2-3,NA,TRBD2,TGTGCCAGCAGTTACTCTGCAGCGGGGGGGCGAGATACGCAGTATTTT,CASSYSAAGGRDTQYF
TRBV7-9,TRBJ2-5,NA,NA,TGTGCCAGCAGCTTAGCACAGGGCGGGGAGACCCAGTACTTC,CASSLAQGGETQYF
TRBV7-9,TRBJ2-1,few,TRBD2,TGTGCCAGCAGCTTAGAAGCGGGAGTCGAGTTCTTC,CASSLEAGVEFF
TRBV9,TRBJ1-6,NA,NA,TGTGCCAGCAGCGTAGCGGACCGTGGAGGGCGATCACCCCTCCACTTT,CASSVADRGGRSPLHF
TRBV6-5,TRBJ2-4,few,TRBD1,TGTGCCAGCAGTACGACAGGGGCCAAAAACATTCAGTACTTC,CASSTTGAKNIQYF
TRBV5-6,TRBJ1-6,NA,TRBD1,TGTGCCAGCAGCTTGACGACAGGGTTGGGATCACCCCTCCACTTT,CASSLTTGLGSPLHF
TRBV5-6,TRBJ2-7,NA,TRBD1,TGTGCCAGCAGCACCCCCCGGGACAGGGGATCCTACGAGCAGTACTTC,CASSTPRDRGSYEQYF
TRBV28,TRBJ2-5,NA,NA,TGTGCCAGCGAGGATAGGGATCGCATAGGGGGGGGCAAGGGAGAGACCCAGTACTTC,CASEDRDRIGGGKGETQYF
TRBV10-3,TRBJ1-4,NA,NA,TGTGCCATTCAGGGAGCGGGCAATGAAAAACTGTTTTTT,CAIQGAGNEKLFF
TRBV7-9,TRBJ2-2,once,NA,TGTGCCAGCAGCATTAGAGCCACTGCGAACACCGGGGAGCTGTTTTTT,CASSIRATANTGELFF
TRBV28,TRBJ2-7,once,TRBD1,TGTGCCAGCAGTTGGGCAGGGGGCGAGCAGTACTTC,CASSWAGGEQYF
TRBV5-1,TRBJ1-5,NA,NA,TGCGCCAGCAGCTTGGAAGGGGGAGGCAATCAGCCCCAGCATTTT,CASSLEGGGNQPQHF
TRBV5-6,TRBJ2-5,NA,NA,TGTGCCAGCAGCCGCAAGGGGGGGAAAGAGACCCAGTACTTC,CASSRKGGKETQYF
TRBV5-1,TRBJ1-6,NA,NA,TGCGCCAGCAGCTCCGGAGGGAGGGAGAATTCACCCCTCCACTTT,CASSSGGRENSPLHF
TRBV2,TRBJ1-1,NA,NA,TGTGCCAGCAACTCTCCCGGGACAAACACTGAAGCTTTCTTT,CASNSPGTNTEAFF
TRBV7-3,TRBJ2-1,once,TRBD2,TGTGCCAGCAGTATTAGCGGGAGCGCTTCGGATGAGCAGTTCTTC,CASSISGSASDEQFF
TRBV7-3,TRBJ1-1,NA,NA,TGTGCCAGCAGCCCCGAGACGGCCAGGAGGGGCACTGAAGCTTTCTTT,CASSPETARRGTEAFF
TRBV12-3/TRBV12-4,TRBJ1-1,once,NA,TGTGCCAGCAGTTTAGAGGGAGGCACTGAAGCTTTCTTT,CASSLEGGTEAFF
TRBV9,TRBJ2-1,NA,TRBD2,TGTGCCAGCAGCCCTAGCGGGAGTTACCTCAATGAGCAGTTCTTC,CASSPSGSYLNEQFF
TRBV9,TRBJ2-2,NA,TRBD2,TGTGCCAGCAGCGTAGGTCTAGCGGGAGACACCGGGGAGCTGTTTTTT,CASSVGLAGDTGELFF
TRBV6-1,TRBJ2-7,NA,TRBD1,TGTGCCAGCAGTGAAGCTGAATGGACAGGGGAAGGCGAGCAGTACTTC,CASSEAEWTGEGEQYF
TRBV18,TRBJ2-5,NA,TRBD1,TGTGCCAGCTCACCACAGGGGGCTAGTAGAGAGACCCAGTACTTC,CASSPQGASRETQYF